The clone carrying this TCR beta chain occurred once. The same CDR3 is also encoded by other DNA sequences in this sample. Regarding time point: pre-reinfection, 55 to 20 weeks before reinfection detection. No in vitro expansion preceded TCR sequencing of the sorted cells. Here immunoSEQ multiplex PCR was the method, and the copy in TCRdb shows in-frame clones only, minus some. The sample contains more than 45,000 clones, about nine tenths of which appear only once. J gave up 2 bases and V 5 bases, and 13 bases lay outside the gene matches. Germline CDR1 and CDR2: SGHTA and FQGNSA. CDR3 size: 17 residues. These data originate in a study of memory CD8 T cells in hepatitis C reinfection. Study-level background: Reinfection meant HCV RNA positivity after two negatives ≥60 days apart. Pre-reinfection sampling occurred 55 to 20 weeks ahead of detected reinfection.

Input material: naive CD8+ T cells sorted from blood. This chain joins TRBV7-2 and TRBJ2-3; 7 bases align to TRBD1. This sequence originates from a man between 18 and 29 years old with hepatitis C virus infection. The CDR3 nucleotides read TGTGCCAGCAGCCTACCTTTCGGGACAGCAATCACAGATACGCAGTATTTT. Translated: CASSLPFGTAITDTQYF.